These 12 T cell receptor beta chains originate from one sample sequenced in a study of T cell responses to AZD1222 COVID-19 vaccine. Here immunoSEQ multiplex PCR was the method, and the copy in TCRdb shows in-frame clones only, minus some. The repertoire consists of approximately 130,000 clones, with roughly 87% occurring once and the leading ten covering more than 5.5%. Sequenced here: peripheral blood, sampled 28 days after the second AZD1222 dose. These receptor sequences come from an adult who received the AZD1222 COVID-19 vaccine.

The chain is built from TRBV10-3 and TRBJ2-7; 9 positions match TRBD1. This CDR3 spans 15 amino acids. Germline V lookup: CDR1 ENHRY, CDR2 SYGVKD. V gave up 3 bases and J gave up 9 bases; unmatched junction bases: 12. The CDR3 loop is CAISETGTGRVAQYF. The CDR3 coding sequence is TGTGCCATCAGTGAAACCGGGACAGGGCGAGTAGCGCAGTACTTC.

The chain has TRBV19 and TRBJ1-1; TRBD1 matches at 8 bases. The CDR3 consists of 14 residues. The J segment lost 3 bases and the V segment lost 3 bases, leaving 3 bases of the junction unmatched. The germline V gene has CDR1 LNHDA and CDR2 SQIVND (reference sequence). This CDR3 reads CASSMTGADTEAFF. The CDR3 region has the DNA TGTGCCAGTAGTATGACAGGGGCGGACACTGAAGCTTTCTTT.

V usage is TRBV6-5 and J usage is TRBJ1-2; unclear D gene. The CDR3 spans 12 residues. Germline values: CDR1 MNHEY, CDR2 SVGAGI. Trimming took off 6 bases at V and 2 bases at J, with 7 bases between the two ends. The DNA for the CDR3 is TGTGCCAGCAGCCACGCGAACTATGGCTACACCTTC. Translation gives CASSHANYGYTF.

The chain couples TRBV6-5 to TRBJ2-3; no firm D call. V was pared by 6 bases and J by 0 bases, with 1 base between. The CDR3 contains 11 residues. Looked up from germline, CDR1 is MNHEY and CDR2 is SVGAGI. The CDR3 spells CASRSTDTQYF. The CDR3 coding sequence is TGTGCCAGCAGGAGCACAGATACGCAGTATTTT.

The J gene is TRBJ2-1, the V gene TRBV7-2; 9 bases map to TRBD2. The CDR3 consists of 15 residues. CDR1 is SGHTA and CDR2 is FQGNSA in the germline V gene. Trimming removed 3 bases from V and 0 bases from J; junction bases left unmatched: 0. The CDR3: CASSFSGSSYNEQFF. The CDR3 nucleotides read TGTGCCAGCAGCTTTAGCGGGAGCTCCTACAATGAGCAGTTCTTC.

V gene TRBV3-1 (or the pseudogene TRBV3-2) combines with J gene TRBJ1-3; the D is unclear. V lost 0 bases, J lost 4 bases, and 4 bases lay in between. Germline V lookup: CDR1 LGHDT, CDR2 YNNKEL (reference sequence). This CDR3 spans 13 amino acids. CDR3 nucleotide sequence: TGTGCCAGCAGCCAAGATGCCGGAAACACCATATATTTT. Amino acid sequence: CASSQDAGNTIYF.

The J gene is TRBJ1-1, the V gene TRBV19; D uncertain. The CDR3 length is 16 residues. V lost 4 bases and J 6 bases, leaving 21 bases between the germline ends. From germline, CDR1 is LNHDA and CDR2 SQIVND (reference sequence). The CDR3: CASSKIPGALDAEAFF. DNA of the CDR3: TGTGCCAGTAGTAAAATTCCAGGAGCCCTTGACGCTGAAGCTTTCTTT.

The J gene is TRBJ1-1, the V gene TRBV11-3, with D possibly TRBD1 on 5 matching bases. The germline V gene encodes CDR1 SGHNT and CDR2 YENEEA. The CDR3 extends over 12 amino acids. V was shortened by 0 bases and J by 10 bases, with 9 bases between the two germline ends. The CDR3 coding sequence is TGTGCCAGCAGCTTAGAGGGGGGGAGAGCTTTCTTT. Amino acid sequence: CASSLEGGRAFF.

The CDR3 loop is CASSVDTSSYEQYF. In nucleotides, the CDR3 is TGTGCCAGCAGTGTGGACACCAGCTCCTACGAGCAGTACTTC. The chain recombines TRBV27 with TRBJ2-7, with a possible D match to TRBD1 (5 bases). The CDR3 consists of 14 residues. In germline, CDR1 is MNHEY, CDR2 SMNVEV (reference sequence). V shed 5 bases and J shed 0 bases, with 11 bases lying between them.

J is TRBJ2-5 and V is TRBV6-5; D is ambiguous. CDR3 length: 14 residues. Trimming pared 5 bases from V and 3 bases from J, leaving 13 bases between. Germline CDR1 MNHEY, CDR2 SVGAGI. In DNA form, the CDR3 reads TGTGCCAGCAGTCCGCCGTTAACCAAAGAGACCCAGTACTTC. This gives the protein CASSPPLTKETQYF.

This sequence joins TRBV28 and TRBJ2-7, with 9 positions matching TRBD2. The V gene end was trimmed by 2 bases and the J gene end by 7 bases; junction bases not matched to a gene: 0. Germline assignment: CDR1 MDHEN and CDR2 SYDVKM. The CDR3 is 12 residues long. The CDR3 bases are TGTGCCAGCAGTTTAGGACTAGCGGAGCAGTACTTC. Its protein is CASSLGLAEQYF.

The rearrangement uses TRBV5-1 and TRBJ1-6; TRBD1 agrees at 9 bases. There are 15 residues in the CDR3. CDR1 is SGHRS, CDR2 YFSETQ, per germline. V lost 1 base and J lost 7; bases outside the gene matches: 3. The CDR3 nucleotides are TGCGCCAGCAGCTTGCCGGGACAGGGCAATTCACCCCTCCACTTT. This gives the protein CASSLPGQGNSPLHF.